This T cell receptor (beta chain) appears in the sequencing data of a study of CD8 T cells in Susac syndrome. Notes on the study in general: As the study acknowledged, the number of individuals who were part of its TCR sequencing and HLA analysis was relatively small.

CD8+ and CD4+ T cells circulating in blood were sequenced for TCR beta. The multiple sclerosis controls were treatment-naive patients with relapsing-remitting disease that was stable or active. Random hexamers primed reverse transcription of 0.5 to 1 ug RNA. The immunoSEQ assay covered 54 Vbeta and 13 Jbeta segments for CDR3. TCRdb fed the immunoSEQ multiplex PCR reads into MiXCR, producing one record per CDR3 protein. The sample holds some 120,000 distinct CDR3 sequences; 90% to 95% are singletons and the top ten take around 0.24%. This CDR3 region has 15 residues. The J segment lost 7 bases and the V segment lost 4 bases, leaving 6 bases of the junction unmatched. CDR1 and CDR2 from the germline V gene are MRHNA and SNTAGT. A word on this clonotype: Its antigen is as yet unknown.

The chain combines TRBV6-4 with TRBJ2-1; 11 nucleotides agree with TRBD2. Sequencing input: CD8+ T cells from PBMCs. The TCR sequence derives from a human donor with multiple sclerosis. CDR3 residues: CASSVELAGVNEQFF. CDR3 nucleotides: TGTGCCAGCAGTGTGGAACTAGCGGGAGTTAATGAGCAGTTCTTC.